The 22 T cell receptor beta chains given below trace back to one sample, sequenced in a study of regulatory T cells in long-lasting Graves disease. The time point denotes: newly diagnosed GD, antithyroid drugs for less than 3 months. From RNA extracted from PBMCs, the TCR library was made. Libraries of TCR beta came from iRepertoire HTBI primers plus Arm-PCR of CDR3 regions. TCRdb processed the multiplex PCR reads anew with MiXCR; each CDR3 protein has one entry. This repertoire shows 500,000 to 700,000 distinct CDR3 sequences, 16% found once; its top ten account for 15% to 20%. The same data also contributed to another study, on T cells in Graves' hyperthyroidism and ophthalmopathy.

This specimen was peripheral blood mononuclear cells (PBMCs), taken at new diagnosis, from a patient treated with antithyroid drugs. These receptors originate from a woman in her thirties with Graves disease.

The chain uses TRBV20-1 and TRBJ2-1; 14 nucleotides line up with TRBD2. From germline, CDR1 is DFQATT and CDR2 SNEGSKA (reference sequence). Trimming took 4 bases from V and 8 from J; bases not matched to a gene: 13. The CDR3 consists of 17 residues. DNA for the CDR3: TGCAGTGCTAAATTGACTAGCGGGAGGGCCTACCTCCATGAGCAGTTCTTC. Amino acids: CSAKLTSGRAYLHEQFF.

Ten or more counts support this clonotype. The chain joins TRBV20-1 to TRBJ2-7; 8 nucleotides align to TRBD2. V was clipped by 3 bases and J by 2 bases; unmatched bases: 3. The germline V gene encodes CDR1 DFQATT and CDR2 SNEGSKA (reference sequence). The CDR3 spans 13 residues. The CDR3 DNA reads TGCAGTGCTAGGACTAGCGAACCCTACGAGCAGTACTTC. Protein: CSARTSEPYEQYF.

The sample holds many counts of this clonotype. This chain uses TRBV28 with TRBJ1-3; TRBD1 matches at 8 bases. The length of the CDR3 is 15 residues. V was pared by 6 bases and J by 4 bases, with 8 bases of the junction left unmatched. The germline CDR1 and CDR2 sequences are MDHEN and SYDVKM. The DNA of the CDR3 is TGTGCCAGCAGCGCAGGGGGCGCAGGCGGAAACACCATATATTTT. Translated: CASSAGGAGGNTIYF.

Note on this clonotype: This may come from a read error, since a much larger clone is one base off. The gene calls are TRBV12-3 or TRBV12-4 and TRBJ2-7; tentatively, D is TRBD1 or TRBD2 (6 bases each). V lost 6 bases and J 4 bases, leaving 19 bases between the germline ends. The length of the CDR3 is 15 residues. The CDR3 spells CASSSGGGSSYEQYF. In nucleotides, the CDR3 is TGTGCCAGCAGCTCCGGGGGCGGCTCTAGTTACGAGCAGTACTTC.

This clonotype has a count of ten or more. V gene TRBV2 combines with J gene TRBJ2-6; D is unresolved. V was clipped by 2 bases and J by 0 bases, with 2 bases between them. The CDR3 consists of 14 residues. Germline CDR1 SNHLY, CDR2 FYNNEI. The CDR3: CASSEFSGANVLTF. CDR3 sequence (DNA): TGTGCCAGCAGTGAATTCTCTGGGGCCAACGTCCTGACTTTC.

V gene TRBV28 combines with J gene TRBJ1-2; 7 bases map to TRBD1. CDR1 and CDR2 from the germline V gene are MDHEN and SYDVKM. The CDR3 has 14 amino acids. The ends lost 2 bases at V and 5 bases at J; junction bases unmatched: 5. CDR3 protein: CASSLPGGGYGYTF. The CDR3 DNA sequence: TGTGCCAGCAGTTTACCAGGGGGAGGTTATGGCTACACCTTC.

In the case of this clonotype: Given a much more abundant clone one base away, this may be a read error. In DNA form, the CDR3 reads TGTGCCAGCAGTTACGGGGGGATTGGGGGCCCTGAGGCCAACGTCCTGACTTTC. Protein: CASSYGGIGGPEANVLTF. The V call is TRBV6-5, the J call TRBJ2-6; D tentatively reads TRBD1 or TRBD2 (6 bases each). The V and J ends lost 2 bases and 6 bases respectively, with 20 bases between them. The CDR3 is 18 amino acids. Germline loops: CDR1 MNHEY, CDR2 SVGAGI.

This clonotype was seen repeatedly, ten times or more. The rearrangement uses TRBV3-1 and TRBJ1-1, with D hard to call. The V end was cut by 3 bases, the J end by 4 bases, with 12 bases between. The length of the CDR3 is 14 residues. The germline gives CDR1 LGHDT, CDR2 YNNKEL (reference sequence). CDR3 DNA: TGTGCCAGCAGCCATGTGGGGATGGTCACTGAAGCTTTCTTT. Its translation is CASSHVGMVTEAFF.

J is TRBJ2-1 and V is TRBV15; a possible D gene is TRBD2 (6 bases). This CDR3 has 18 residues. The V gene lost 1 base and the J gene lost 9 bases, with 25 bases spanning the gap. Germline-derived CDR1 and CDR2 are LNHNV and YYDKDF (reference sequence). The CDR3 sequence: CATSRVSRFTGEAGEQFF. For the CDR3, the DNA is TGTGCCACCAGCAGAGTAAGTCGGTTTACGGGAGAGGCAGGTGAGCAGTTCTTC.

This clonotype was counted ten times or more. This chain links TRBV7-9 with TRBJ1-1; unclear D gene. CDR1 SEHNR and CDR2 FQNEAQ come from the germline V gene (reference sequence). The ends were cut back, 3 bases at V and 6 bases at J, with 11 bases in the middle. CDR3 length: 13 residues. CDR3 region: CASSFVPAAEAFF. The CDR3 DNA follows: TGTGCCAGCAGCTTCGTACCGGCAGCTGAAGCTTTCTTT.

This clonotype appeared many times. The gene calls are TRBV7-3 and TRBJ1-1; D is uncertain. The CDR3 runs 14 residues. The V end lost 4 bases, the J end lost 0 bases, and 9 bases lay between the germline ends. Germline V lookup: CDR1 SGHTA, CDR2 FQGTGA. Here the CDR3 reads CASSWGGMNTEAFF. The CDR3 nucleotides are TGTGCCAGCAGCTGGGGAGGGATGAACACTGAAGCTTTCTTT.

This clonotype was counted a single time. This sequence joins TRBV3-1 and TRBJ2-6; the D gene is possibly TRBD2 (6 bases). Germline CDR1 and CDR2: LGHDT and YNNKEL (reference sequence). The CDR3 contains 14 residues. The V end was cut by 10 bases, the J end by 0 bases, with 10 bases between. CDR3 loop: CATKGLSGANVLTF. CDR3 DNA sequence: TGTGCCACCAAGGGACTCTCTGGGGCCAACGTCCTGACTTTC.

The chain recombines TRBV29-1 with TRBJ2-3; TRBD1 matches at 9 bases. Unmatched junction bases numbered 9, after V lost 6 bases and J lost 5 bases. Germline-derived CDR1 and CDR2 are SQVTM and ANQGSEA. The CDR3 is made up of 14 amino acids. CDR3 in amino acids: CSVEGQGKEDTQYF. Here the CDR3 DNA reads TGCAGCGTCGAGGGACAGGGAAAAGAAGATACGCAGTATTTT.

In its sample, this clonotype was seen many times. The chain recombines TRBV5-1 with TRBJ2-7; TRBD2 matches 13 bases. The V gene end was trimmed by 4 bases and the J gene end by 2 bases; junction bases not matched to a gene: 9. The CDR3 consists of 17 residues. Germline CDR1 reads SGHRS; CDR2 reads YFSETQ. Written as DNA, the CDR3 is TGCGCCAGCAGCCCCGGACTAGCGGGAGACGGGGCCTACGAGCAGTACTTC. It translates to CASSPGLAGDGAYEQYF.

The rearrangement links TRBV20-1 to TRBJ1-6, with D possibly matching TRBD1 (5 bases). Trimming took 3 bases from V and 6 from J, leaving 12 bases between them. The germline V gene has CDR1 DFQATT and CDR2 SNEGSKA (reference sequence). The CDR3 has 14 amino acids. CDR3 coding DNA: TGCAGTGCTAGTAAGACAGTGCTTAATTCACCCCTCCACTTT. Its translation is CSASKTVLNSPLHF.

This clonotype appeared once. The chain employs TRBV5-5 and TRBJ2-5; 8 nucleotides match TRBD1. With 2 bases clipped from V and 4 bases from J, the junction kept 4 bases outside the gene matches. Germline V gene lookup returns CDR1 SGHKS and CDR2 YYEKEE (reference sequence). The CDR3 has 14 amino acids. DNA for the CDR3: TGTGCCAGCAGCTTCCCCGACAGGGGAGAGACCCAGTACTTC. Translating it yields CASSFPDRGETQYF.

This clonotype was seen ten or more times. The chain combines TRBV6-1 with TRBJ2-7; D may be TRBD2 (6 bases). Trimming took off 7 bases at V and 0 bases at J, with 16 bases between the two ends. The CDR3 covers 15 residues. CDR1 MNHNS and CDR2 SASEGT come from the germline V gene. The DNA for the CDR3 is TGTGCCAGCATTGGTAGATGGACTACCTCCTACGAGCAGTACTTC. Translation gives CASIGRWTTSYEQYF.

The chain has TRBV6-1 and TRBJ2-2; 12 bases align to TRBD1. The germline gives CDR1 MNHNS, CDR2 SASEGT. J lost 7 bases, V lost 7 bases, and 7 bases had no gene match. The length of the CDR3 is 15 residues. The CDR3 region is CASNPGQGASGELFF. CDR3 sequence (DNA): TGTGCCAGCAACCCGGGACAGGGGGCGAGCGGGGAGCTGTTTTTT.

This clonotype appeared many times. The chain uses TRBV2 and TRBJ1-1; 7 bases are shared with TRBD1. The CDR3 has 16 amino acids. The germline V gene encodes CDR1 SNHLY and CDR2 FYNNEI. With V trimmed by 6 bases and J by 1 base, 11 bases remained unmatched. The CDR3 nucleotides read TGTGCCAGCAGCTTAATCGGACAGGTTACGAACACTGAAGCTTTCTTT. This codes for CASSLIGQVTNTEAFF.

This clonotype was recorded many times. This CDR3 reads CAWGGELGYEQYF. The CDR3 DNA reads TGTGCCTGGGGGGGGGAGCTGGGCTACGAGCAGTACTTC. This chain joins TRBV30 and TRBJ2-7; 7 bases match TRBD2. The CDR3 spans 13 residues. Germline trimming cut 5 bases from V and 3 bases from J; bases unmatched to any gene: 7. Germline values: CDR1 GTSNPN, CDR2 SVGIG (reference sequence).

This clonotype was picked up many times. The chain carries TRBV30 and TRBJ1-1; TRBD1 might be the D (5 bases). The V gene's germline CDR1 is GTSNPN and CDR2 SVGIG (reference sequence). V lost 2 bases and J 5 bases, leaving 15 bases between the germline ends. The length of the CDR3 is 14 residues. The CDR3 protein is CAWSLGGKSTEAFF. The CDR3 DNA follows: TGTGCCTGGAGTCTCGGGGGGAAGTCAACTGAAGCTTTCTTT. Full variable domain (outside the CDR3, taken from reference TRBV30 and TRBJ1-1): SQTIHQWPATLVQPVGSPLSLECTVEGTSNPNLYWYRQAAGRGLQLLFYSVGIGQISSEVPQNLSASRPQDRQFILSSKKLLLSDSGFYLCAWSLGGKSTEAFFGQGTRLTVV.

The rearrangement links TRBV18 to TRBJ1-5; no firm D call. V dropped 3 bases and J dropped 9 bases, with 15 bases sitting between them. This CDR3 has 14 amino acids. Germline lookup yields CDR1 KGHSH and CDR2 LQKENI. The chain's CDR3 is CASSPGRGDRPQHF. Written as DNA, the CDR3 is TGTGCCAGCTCACCCGGCCGGGGAGACCGGCCCCAGCATTTT.